This TCR beta chain came from a study of neurological immune-mediated disorders. 5'RACE with 10-nucleotide random UMIs generated the cDNA. In every sequencing run, more than 170 million TCR-beta sequences were generated from 15-18 subjects. Each CDR3 protein gets one entry after TCRdb re-called the 5' RACE reads with MiXCR. Of 55,000 to 65,000 distinct CDR3 sequences in the sample, about 10% were seen once. Stated time point: longitudinal time-point 1 (baseline). At least ten counts were recorded for this clonotype. Germline loops: CDR1 SGDLS, CDR2 YYNGEE. This CDR3 comprises 15 residues. The ends were cut back, 0 bases at V and 3 bases at J, with 9 bases in the middle.

The material sequenced was PBMCs. The rearrangement joins TRBV9 to TRBJ2-2; D is possibly TRBD2 (6 bases). This receptor was taken from a male donor with HTLV-1-associated myelopathy (HAM/TSP). The DNA for the CDR3 is TGTGCCAGCAGCGTAGGAGGAGGGGACACCGGGGAGCTGTTTTTT. Translating it yields CASSVGGGDTGELFF.